The 22 T cell receptor beta chains given below trace back to one sample, sequenced in a study of T cell responses to AZD1222 COVID-19 vaccine. Data came from immunoSEQ multiplex PCR; TCRdb stores just in-frame clones and leaves some out. This table holds about 120,000 clones, approximately 91% found once. Sequenced material: peripheral blood, taken on day 0 of AZD1222 vaccination. These receptors were collected from an adult in good health.

V is TRBV6-1 and J is TRBJ2-7, with TRBD1 matching over 7 bases. Trimming at V came to 0 bases and at J to 1 base, leaving 6 bases not matched to a gene. The CDR3 length is 16 residues. In germline, CDR1 is MNHNS, CDR2 SASEGT. CDR3 loop: CASSEALGQTSYEQYF. CDR3 DNA sequence: TGTGCCAGCAGTGAAGCGCTGGGACAGACATCCTACGAGCAGTACTTC.

The V gene is TRBV19, the J gene TRBJ1-6; no firm D call. Germline CDR1 is LNHDA and CDR2 is SQIVND (reference sequence). CDR3 size: 17 residues. Trimming took 1 base from V and 0 from J, leaving 10 bases between them. The CDR3 DNA reads as TGTGCCAGTAGTATAGTCGGTCGTGGCTCCTATAATTCACCCCTCCACTTT. This sequence encodes CASSIVGRGSYNSPLHF.

The V gene is TRBV7-2, the J gene TRBJ1-5, with 8 bases matching TRBD1. CDR1 SGHTA and CDR2 FQGNSA come from the germline V gene. V gave up 5 bases and J gave up 2 bases; unmatched junction bases: 2. CDR3 length: 14 amino acids. The CDR3 reads CASSPTGGNQPQHF. The CDR3 nucleotides read TGTGCCAGCAGCCCGACAGGGGGCAATCAGCCCCAGCATTTT. Full variable domain (missing parts from reference TRBV7-2 and TRBJ1-5): GAGVSQSPSNKVTEKGKDVELRCDPISGHTALYWYRQSLGQGLEFLIYFQGNSAPDKSGLPSDRFSAERTGGSVSTLTIQRTQQEDSAVYLCASSPTGGNQPQHFGDGTRLSIL.

The chain is built from TRBV6-5 and TRBJ2-7; 10 bases fit TRBD1. The CDR3 has 14 amino acids. The germline gives CDR1 MNHEY, CDR2 SVGAGI. V dropped 8 bases and J dropped 2; count of bases not matched to a gene: 6. CDR3 loop: CASGLGTGAYEQYF. The CDR3, as DNA: TGTGCCAGCGGACTAGGGACAGGGGCCTACGAGCAGTACTTC.

The rearrangement joins TRBV7-2 to TRBJ1-4; perhaps TRBD1 as D (6 bases). Germline assignment: CDR1 SGHTA and CDR2 FQGNSA. Trimming pared 3 bases from V and 5 bases from J, leaving 13 bases between. The CDR3 extends over 15 amino acids. Here the CDR3 reads CASSLLGQRNEKLFF. DNA for the CDR3: TGTGCCAGCAGCTTGCTGGGACAAAGGAATGAAAAACTGTTTTTT.

V is TRBV4-1 and J is TRBJ2-2, with a weak D call TRBD2 (6 bases). The germline V gene has CDR1 MGHRA and CDR2 YSYEKL. The CDR3 sequence is 13 residues long. Trimming took 4 bases from V and 7 from J, leaving 10 bases between them. CDR3 protein: CASSLEGSGELFF. The CDR3 bases are TGCGCCAGCAGCCTGGAGGGGAGCGGGGAGCTGTTTTTT.

The rearrangement joins TRBV9 to TRBJ2-1; 8 bases map to TRBD2. CDR1 and CDR2 (germline): SGDLS, YYNGEE. The CDR3 extends over 16 amino acids. Trimming at V came to 3 bases and at J to 4 bases, leaving 9 bases not matched to a gene. The CDR3 coding sequence is TGTGCCAGCAGCGAAAGTCAAGCGGGGGATTACAATGAGCAGTTCTTC. Translating it yields CASSESQAGDYNEQFF.

The chain joins TRBV29-1 to TRBJ2-3; D unclear. The germline V gene has CDR1 SQVTM and CDR2 ANQGSEA. CDR3 length: 13 amino acids. V lost 6 bases and J lost 0, with 10 bases in between. The DNA for the CDR3 is TGCAGCGTCCGGCCTGCTAGCACAGATACGCAGTATTTT. Translating it yields CSVRPASTDTQYF.

This clone was detected once. The V and J genes are TRBV9 and TRBJ2-7, with 12 bases identical to TRBD2. Per germline, CDR1 SGDLS and CDR2 YYNGEE. The CDR3 consists of 14 residues. V trimming: 6 bases; J trimming: 5 bases; junction bases outside the gene matches: 6. CDR3 region: CASTRTSGVHEQYF. The CDR3 DNA follows: TGTGCCAGCACCAGGACTAGCGGGGTCCACGAGCAGTACTTC.

This chain uses TRBV7-9 with TRBJ1-2; a possible D gene is TRBD1 (5 bases). Trimming stripped 5 bases from V and 2 bases from J, with 12 bases between. The germline CDR1 and CDR2 sequences are SEHNR and FQNEAQ (reference sequence). The CDR3 is 14 amino acids. In nucleotides, the CDR3 is TGTGCCAGCAGCCTAGGAGGGGTAAACTATGGCTACACCTTC. Translation: CASSLGGVNYGYTF.

This chain joins TRBV11-1 and TRBJ1-5; TRBD1 agrees at 7 bases. The CDR3 has 13 amino acids. With V trimmed by 5 bases and J by 6 bases, 4 bases remained unmatched. Germline lookup yields CDR1 SGHAT and CDR2 FQDESV (reference sequence). The CDR3 loop is CASSPDRAQPQHF. Written as DNA, the CDR3 is TGTGCCAGCAGCCCCGACAGGGCTCAGCCCCAGCATTTT.

This chain connects TRBV12-3 or TRBV12-4 to TRBJ1-1; D may be TRBD1 (5 bases). The V end was cut by 9 bases, the J end by 4 bases, with 12 bases between. The CDR3 is made up of 12 amino acids. The CDR3 nucleotides are TGTGCCAGTCGTGGTGGGGGCACTGAAGCTTTCTTT. It encodes CASRGGGTEAFF.

The chain uses TRBV5-5 and TRBJ2-2; 11 bases match TRBD1. Per germline, CDR1 SGHKS and CDR2 YYEKEE (reference sequence). CDR3 length: 18 amino acids. The V and J ends lost 4 bases and 0 bases, in that order; junction bases with no gene match: 8. Here the CDR3 DNA reads TGTGCCAGCAGCAATACCGGGACAGGGGGTCCGAACACCGGGGAGCTGTTTTTT. Translation: CASSNTGTGGPNTGELFF. Full variable domain (remainder filled in from reference TRBV5-5 and TRBJ2-2): DAGVTQSPTHLIKTRGQQVTLRCSPISGHKSVSWYQQVLGQGPQFIFQYYEKEERGRGNFPDRFSARQFPNYSSELNVNALLLGDSALYLCASSNTGTGGPNTGELFFGEGSRLTVL.

The V call is TRBV12-3 or TRBV12-4, the J call TRBJ1-2; maybe TRBD1 (6 bases). This CDR3 is built from 13 residues. The V gene lost 4 bases and the J gene lost 7 bases, with 13 bases spanning the gap. CDR3 bases: TGTGCCAGCAGTTCCGGCGGGGGCCCTGGCTACACCTTC. Its translation: CASSSGGGPGYTF.

The CDR3: CASSIGVTDTQYF. For the CDR3, the DNA is TGTGCCAGTAGTATCGGAGTCACAGATACGCAGTATTTT. This chain uses TRBV19 with TRBJ2-3; D uncertain. V gave up 3 bases and J gave up 2 bases, with 6 bases separating them. The CDR3 is 13 amino acids. The germline gives CDR1 LNHDA, CDR2 SQIVND (reference sequence).

V gene TRBV15 combines with J gene TRBJ1-5; D gene ambiguous. Germline CDR1 and CDR2: LNHNV and YYDKDF (reference sequence). The V end lost 1 base, the J end lost 2 bases, and 9 bases lay between the germline ends. The CDR3 length is 15 residues. The CDR3 DNA sequence: TGTGCCACCAGCAGAGGCCAGGTTGGCAATCAGCCCCAGCATTTT. This encodes CATSRGQVGNQPQHF.

The rearrangement links TRBV7-3 to TRBJ2-5; 11 nucleotides align to TRBD2. With 4 bases clipped from V and 4 bases from J, the junction kept 5 bases outside the gene matches. The CDR3 runs 15 residues. The germline gives CDR1 SGHTA, CDR2 FQGTGA. CDR3: CASSSSGGRAETQYF. For the CDR3, the DNA is TGTGCCAGCAGCTCTAGCGGGGGGCGCGCAGAGACCCAGTACTTC. The complete variable domain, with remaining parts taken from reference TRBV7-3 and TRBJ2-5, reads GAGVSQTPSNKVTEKGKYVELRCDPISGHTALYWYRQSLGQGPEFLIYFQGTGAADDSGLPNDRFFAVRPEGSVSTLKIQRTERGDSAVYLCASSSSGGRAETQYFGPGTRLLVL.

About this clone: At the DNA level, this CDR3 is encoded by other sequences in the same sample as well. The rearrangement uses TRBV4-3 and TRBJ2-7; TRBD1 agrees at 10 bases. CDR1 is LGHNA and CDR2 is YSLEER in the germline V gene. V lost 4 bases and J lost 4; bases outside the gene matches: 4. This CDR3 comprises 14 residues. The CDR3 sequence: CASSPGTGVYEQYF. CDR3 in DNA: TGCGCCAGCAGCCCCGGGACAGGGGTATACGAGCAGTACTTC.

V is TRBV19 and J is TRBJ1-5, with D possibly being TRBD1 (6 bases). The CDR3 spans 14 residues. Germline V lookup: CDR1 LNHDA, CDR2 SQIVND (reference sequence). Between the trimmed V and J ends, which lost 7 bases and 4 bases, there was a span of 14 bases. The CDR3 nucleotides read TGTGCCAGTACCCGACAGGTGACAAATCAGCCCCAGCATTTT. It is translated as CASTRQVTNQPQHF. The variable domain in full, with the rest retrieved from reference TRBV19 and TRBJ1-5, is DGGITQSPKYLFRKEGQNVTLSCEQNLNHDAMYWYRQDPGQGLRLIYYSQIVNDFQKGDIAEGYSVSREKKESFPLTVTSAQKNPTAFYLCASTRQVTNQPQHFGDGTRLSIL.

This chain joins TRBV4-1 and TRBJ2-7; possibly TRBD1 for D (6 bases). The germline gives CDR1 MGHRA, CDR2 YSYEKL. Deletions cut 6 bases from V and 3 bases from J, with 12 bases between. The CDR3 runs 13 residues. CDR3 residues: CASSETQGYEQYF. For the CDR3, the DNA is TGCGCCAGCAGTGAGACACAGGGCTACGAGCAGTACTTC.

The V gene is TRBV6-5, the J gene TRBJ1-6; TRBD1 might be the D (5 bases). The length of the CDR3 is 16 residues. CDR1 MNHEY and CDR2 SVGAGI come from the germline V gene. Trimming took off 2 bases at V and 2 bases at J, with 10 bases between the two ends. The CDR3 DNA reads TGTGCCAGCAGTTACGGGGACGGCCCCTATAATTCACCCCTCCACTTT. Translating it yields CASSYGDGPYNSPLHF.

This chain uses TRBV25-1 with TRBJ2-7, with D uncertain. The ends were cut back, 3 bases at V and 3 bases at J, with 6 bases in the middle. The CDR3 has 12 amino acids. Germline V gene lookup returns CDR1 MGHDK and CDR2 SYGVNS. In DNA form, the CDR3 reads TGTGCCAGCAGTGACCGCTTCTACGAGCAGTACTTC. Encoded protein: CASSDRFYEQYF.